These 19 T cell receptor beta chains were sequenced from one sample in a study of sequential checkpoint blockade in melanoma. TCRdb keeps only in-frame clones here, not all; method: immunoSEQ multiplex PCR. Of fewer than 30,000 clones listed, 70% to 85% are singletons. Treatment noted: randomized to nivolumab then ipilimumab (arm A) or the reverse (arm B). The material was CD8+ T cells sorted from blood (inferred from file names), obtained from a patient given nivolumab and ipilimumab in sequence. Receptors originate from a human donor with melanoma.

The chain couples TRBV6-7 to TRBJ1-1, with D uncertain. TRBV6-7 is designated an ORF whose function remains uncertain. This CDR3 spans 15 amino acids. V lost 5 bases to trimming and J lost 0 bases, with 13 bases between them. CDR3 protein: CASSPLTSMNTEAFF. The CDR3 nucleotides are TGTGCCAGCAGTCCTCTGACAAGTATGAACACTGAAGCTTTCTTT.

J is TRBJ1-3 and V is TRBV9, with D tentatively TRBD1 (5 bases). The CDR3 runs to 15 residues. V dropped 0 bases and J dropped 4 bases, with 11 bases sitting between them. Germline lookup yields CDR1 SGDLS and CDR2 YYNGEE. CDR3 region: CASSVGQGTGNTIYF. In DNA form, the CDR3 reads TGTGCCAGCAGCGTAGGTCAGGGAACCGGAAACACCATATATTTT.

CDR3 residues: CASGTGEGTDTQYF. CDR3 nucleotide sequence: TGTGCCAGCGGCACAGGGGAGGGCACAGATACGCAGTATTTT. The chain uses TRBV6-1 and TRBJ2-3, with D perhaps TRBD1 (7 bases). V was cut by 8 bases and J by 1 base, with 13 bases left in between. Looked up from germline, CDR1 is MNHNS and CDR2 is SASEGT. The CDR3 consists of 14 residues.

The chain is built from TRBV4-1 and TRBJ2-5; no clear D gene. CDR1 and CDR2 (germline): MGHRA, YSYEKL. The CDR3 loop spans 16 amino acids. V was clipped by 3 bases and J by 0 bases, with 14 bases between them. The CDR3 loop reads CASSHTSQPYQETQYF. The CDR3 region has the DNA TGCGCCAGCAGCCATACTTCACAGCCGTACCAAGAGACCCAGTACTTC.

The genes are TRBV7-8 and TRBJ2-7; 7 bases are shared with TRBD2. Per germline, CDR1 SGHVS and CDR2 FQNEAQ. Trimming took 5 bases from V and 3 from J; bases not matched to a gene: 4. The CDR3 length is 13 residues. CDR3 nucleotide sequence: TGTGCCAGCAGCCAGCGGACTAGCTACGAGCAGTACTTC. This sequence encodes CASSQRTSYEQYF. Supplemented by reference TRBV7-8 and TRBJ2-7, the full variable domain reads GAGVSQSPRYKVAKRGQDVALRCDPISGHVSLFWYQQALGQGPEFLTYFQNEAQLDKSGLPSDRFFAERPEGSVSTLKIQRTQQEDSAVYLCASSQRTSYEQYFGPGTRLTVT.

The V gene is TRBV9, the J gene TRBJ2-2; D might be TRBD1 (5 bases). V was trimmed by 0 bases and J by 7 bases, leaving 10 bases between them. This CDR3 is 14 amino acids long. CDR1 SGDLS and CDR2 YYNGEE come from the germline V gene. The CDR3 DNA reads TGTGCCAGCAGCGTAGCTCAGGGTATCGGGGAGCTGTTTTTT. Its protein product is CASSVAQGIGELFF.

The V call is TRBV2, the J call TRBJ2-7, with 7 positions matching TRBD1. CDR1 SNHLY and CDR2 FYNNEI come from the germline V gene. This CDR3 spans 12 amino acids. J gave up 4 bases and V 8 bases, and 5 bases lay outside the gene matches. CDR3 sequence (DNA): TGTGCCAGCCACCGACAGGGATACGAGCAGTACTTC. Translated, it gives CASHRQGYEQYF.

V is TRBV4-1 and J is TRBJ2-5; D not resolved. The CDR3 is 13 amino acids. In germline, CDR1 is MGHRA, CDR2 YSYEKL. V lost 1 base and J 2 bases, leaving 5 bases between the germline ends. CDR3 amino acids: CASSQGQQETQYF. CDR3 DNA sequence: TGCGCCAGCAGCCAAGGGCAGCAAGAGACCCAGTACTTC.

The genes are TRBV7-9 and TRBJ1-4, with 7 bases lining up with TRBD1. Germline-derived CDR1 and CDR2 are SEHNR and FQNEAQ (reference sequence). Trimming cost V 2 bases and J 5 bases; bases outside gene matches: 11. CDR3 length equals 17 residues. For the CDR3, the DNA is TGTGCCAGCAGCTTATCAGGGGCGGGGACAGTCAATGAAAAACTGTTTTTT. Residues: CASSLSGAGTVNEKLFF.

This rearrangement joins TRBV5-1 to TRBJ1-6; 7 nucleotides line up with TRBD1. The CDR3 runs to 14 residues. Germline V gene data show CDR1 as SGHRS and CDR2 as YFSETQ. With V trimmed by 4 bases and J by 7 bases, 5 bases remained unmatched. CDR3 bases: TGCGCCAGCAGCCCGGGACAGCAAAATTCACCCCTCCACTTT. Translation: CASSPGQQNSPLHF.

The chain couples TRBV4-1 to TRBJ2-1; TRBD1 might be the D (6 bases). This CDR3 is 14 amino acids long. Germline values: CDR1 MGHRA, CDR2 YSYEKL. Trimming cost V 4 bases and J 10 bases, with 17 bases left between them. The CDR3 DNA sequence: TGCGCCAGCAGCCTTTCCACCCAGGGGTCGGAGCAGTTCTTC. It is translated as CASSLSTQGSEQFF.

The rearrangement links TRBV19 to TRBJ1-1; a weak D match, TRBD1 (5 bases). Trimming pared 4 bases from V and 1 base from J, leaving 7 bases between. CDR1 is LNHDA and CDR2 is SQIVND in the germline V gene (reference sequence). The CDR3 covers 13 residues. The CDR3 spells CASSTQGNTEAFF. DNA of the CDR3: TGTGCCAGTAGTACCCAGGGGAACACTGAAGCTTTCTTT. The full variable domain, in which reference TRBV19 and TRBJ1-1 provide the parts outside the CDR3, is DGGITQSPKYLFRKEGQNVTLSCEQNLNHDAMYWYRQDPGQGLRLIYYSQIVNDFQKGDIAEGYSVSREKKESFPLTVTSAQKNPTAFYLCASSTQGNTEAFFGQGTRLTVV.

The chain combines TRBV5-6 with TRBJ2-6; a possible D gene is TRBD1 (5 bases). V was pared by 4 bases and J by 0 bases, with 8 bases between. CDR1 and CDR2 from the germline V gene are SGHDT and YYEEEE. The CDR3 runs to 15 residues. DNA for the CDR3: TGTGCCAGCAGCCCGACAGACTCTGGGGCCAACGTCCTGACTTTC. Translated: CASSPTDSGANVLTF.

The chain is built from TRBV5-1 and TRBJ1-1; no definite D call. This CDR3 has 14 residues. Germline V gene sequence: CDR1 SGHRS, CDR2 YFSETQ. The V end was cut by 0 bases, the J end by 2 bases, with 8 bases between. CDR3 sequence reads: CASSLGRLNTEAFF. The CDR3 DNA is TGCGCCAGCAGCTTGGGGAGGCTCAACACTGAAGCTTTCTTT.

This sequence joins TRBV9 and TRBJ2-3, with D possibly being TRBD2 (5 bases). Germline V gene sequence: CDR1 SGDLS, CDR2 YYNGEE. CDR3 length equals 17 residues. Trimming removed 1 base from V and 2 bases from J, with 17 bases in between. CDR3 coding DNA: TGTGCCAGCAGCGTAAGCGGACGGCCGGGCCCCACAGATACGCAGTATTTT. Protein sequence: CASSVSGRPGPTDTQYF.

The J gene is TRBJ2-7, the V gene TRBV7-2; TRBD1 aligns across 12 bases. Losses at the gene ends were 4 bases for V and 7 bases for J; bases not matched to a gene: 8. Germline V lookup: CDR1 SGHTA, CDR2 FQGNSA. This CDR3 comprises 15 residues. CDR3 nucleotide sequence: TGTGCCAGCAGCTACTGGGGACAGGGGGCGAGGGAGCAGTACTTC. Translation: CASSYWGQGAREQYF.

The chain carries TRBV28 and TRBJ1-5; TRBD1 is a possible D gene (6 bases). The CDR3 consists of 14 residues. CDR1 and CDR2 from the germline V gene are MDHEN and SYDVKM. Trimming took off 6 bases at V and 6 bases at J, with 15 bases between the two ends. CDR3 DNA sequence: TGTGCCAGCAGCCCGACAGGTGGGGGTCAGCCCCAGCATTTT. It translates to CASSPTGGGQPQHF. The entire variable domain, with the rest obtained from reference TRBV28 and TRBJ1-5, is as follows: DVKVTQSSRYLVKRTGEKVFLECVQDMDHENMFWYRQDPGLGLRLIYFSYDVKMKEKGDIPEGYSVSREKKERFSLILESASTNQTSMYLCASSPTGGGQPQHFGDGTRLSIL.

V and J are TRBV27 and TRBJ2-3; TRBD2 matches 10 bases. This CDR3 comprises 15 residues. Per germline, CDR1 MNHEY and CDR2 SMNVEV (reference sequence). V lost 3 bases and J lost 5; bases outside the gene matches: 5. The CDR3 DNA reads TGTGCCAGCAGTTTCAGCGGGGGGGTCGGAGATACGCAGTATTTT. The encoded protein is CASSFSGGVGDTQYF.

The V gene is TRBV7-9, the J gene TRBJ1-1; D gene unclear. Trimming stripped 5 bases from V and 3 bases from J, with 10 bases between. CDR1 and CDR2 from the germline V gene are SEHNR and FQNEAQ (reference sequence). The CDR3 contains 13 residues. The CDR3: CASSPDFDTEAFF. The CDR3, as DNA: TGTGCCAGCAGCCCAGACTTCGACACTGAAGCTTTCTTT.